The 27 T cell receptor beta chains reported below all come from one sample, sequenced in a study of CD8 T cells in Susac syndrome. With random hexamers, reverse transcription was performed on roughly 0.5 to 1 ug of RNA. TCRdb fed the immunoSEQ multiplex PCR reads into MiXCR, producing one record per CDR3 protein. The sample consists of about 160,000 distinct CDR3 sequences, roughly 94% of them appearing once. Sequences were obtained from CD4+ T cells from PBMCs. These receptors were obtained from a human donor in good health.

This rearrangement joins TRBV5-1 to TRBJ2-3; D remains ambiguous. The CDR3 is 13 residues long. CDR1 SGHRS and CDR2 YFSETQ come from the germline V gene. Deletions cut 4 bases from V and 6 bases from J, with 12 bases between. The CDR3 bases are TGCGCCAGCAGCGAAGGAGTGGGGGATACGCAGTATTTT. Translating it yields CASSEGVGDTQYF.

The chain employs TRBV4-1 and TRBJ2-5; a weak D match, TRBD2 (6 bases). Deletions cut 4 bases from V and 4 bases from J, with 13 bases between. The CDR3 consists of 14 residues. Germline V gives CDR1 MGHRA, CDR2 YSYEKL. The CDR3 is CASSLLAVSETQYF. The CDR3 DNA follows: TGCGCCAGCAGCCTATTAGCGGTTTCAGAGACCCAGTACTTC.

Here the CDR3 reads CAISELQGYEQYF. CDR3 nucleotides: TGTGCCATCAGTGAGTTACAGGGCTACGAGCAGTACTTC. The rearrangement uses TRBV10-3 and TRBJ2-7, with D perhaps matching TRBD1 (6 bases). The CDR3 is 13 amino acids. Trimming pared 1 base from V and 3 bases from J, leaving 7 bases between. Germline values: CDR1 ENHRY, CDR2 SYGVKD.

V usage is TRBV2 and J usage is TRBJ1-2; D is unclear. V lost 6 bases and J 6 bases, leaving 8 bases between the germline ends. Germline lookup yields CDR1 SNHLY and CDR2 FYNNEI. The CDR3 totals 11 residues. The CDR3 sequence: CASSRWDGYTF. CDR3 nucleotides: TGTGCCAGCAGCCGTTGGGATGGCTACACCTTC.

The chain couples TRBV7-9 to TRBJ1-5; tentatively, D is TRBD1 (5 bases). Germline CDR1 is SEHNR and CDR2 is FQNEAQ (reference sequence). This CDR3 has 14 amino acids. Trimming took 4 bases from V and 3 from J, leaving 10 bases between them. The CDR3, as DNA: TGTGCCAGCAGCTCTACGACAGACAATCAGCCCCAGCATTTT. It is translated as CASSSTTDNQPQHF.

In DNA form, the CDR3 reads TGTGCCACCAGTGATTTAGGGGCAGACACCGGGGAGCTGTTTTTT. The encoded protein is CATSDLGADTGELFF. The V call is TRBV24-1, the J call TRBJ2-2; TRBD1 might be the D (5 bases). V was clipped by 1 base and J by 3 bases, with 8 bases between them. Per germline, CDR1 KGHDR and CDR2 SFDVKD. This CDR3 is 15 amino acids long.

This chain joins TRBV7-2 and TRBJ2-5, with 10 bases fitting TRBD2. Trimming took 3 bases from V and 1 from J; bases not matched to a gene: 5. Germline-derived CDR1 and CDR2 are SGHTA and FQGNSA. The CDR3 has 16 residues. The CDR3 protein is CASSFTSGEFQETQYF. CDR3 bases: TGTGCCAGCAGCTTTACTAGCGGGGAGTTCCAAGAGACCCAGTACTTC.

This chain links TRBV9 with TRBJ2-7; D is ambiguous. This CDR3 spans 15 amino acids. V was shortened by 8 bases and J by 2 bases, with 20 bases between the two germline ends. Germline values: CDR1 SGDLS, CDR2 YYNGEE. The CDR3 protein is CASSSHAGGAYEQYF. DNA for the CDR3: TGTGCCAGTAGCTCCCACGCCGGCGGCGCCTACGAGCAGTACTTC.

The chain employs TRBV20-1 and TRBJ1-2; 10 positions agree with TRBD1. Germline-derived CDR1 and CDR2 are DFQATT and SNEGSKA (reference sequence). CDR3 length equals 14 residues. V was pared by 6 bases and J by 6 bases, with 10 bases of the junction left unmatched. In DNA, the CDR3 is TGCAGTGCGCCGCCCGGGACAGGGGATCATGGCTACACCTTC. It yields the protein CSAPPGTGDHGYTF.

The J gene is TRBJ2-6, the V gene TRBV29-1; TRBD1 matches 7 bases. CDR1 and CDR2 from the germline V gene are SQVTM and ANQGSEA. Trimming removed 7 bases from V and 1 base from J; junction bases left unmatched: 10. The CDR3 length is 16 residues. This chain's CDR3 is CSATGTAESGANVLTF. CDR3 bases: TGCAGCGCTACCGGGACAGCCGAATCTGGGGCCAACGTCCTGACTTTC.

The chain uses TRBV11-2 and TRBJ2-3; no clear D. V was trimmed by 5 bases and J by 9 bases, leaving 15 bases between them. Germline values: CDR1 SGHAT, CDR2 FQNNGV. CDR3 length: 13 amino acids. The CDR3 loop is CASSATGVWTQYF. CDR3 bases: TGTGCCAGCAGCGCAACTGGGGTGTGGACGCAGTATTTT.

The genes are TRBV19 and TRBJ1-5; D call uncertain. V was cut by 7 bases and J by 7 bases, with 17 bases left in between. The germline V gene encodes CDR1 LNHDA and CDR2 SQIVND (reference sequence). The CDR3 sequence is 14 residues long. The DNA of the CDR3 is TGTGCCAGTACCTTTTACGGGGAGCGACAGCCCCAGCATTTT. Amino acid sequence: CASTFYGERQPQHF.

The chain is built from TRBV28 and TRBJ1-4, with 7 positions matching TRBD1. Germline V gene lookup returns CDR1 MDHEN and CDR2 SYDVKM. V was pared by 0 bases and J by 4 bases, with 5 bases of the junction left unmatched. This CDR3 has 16 amino acids. The CDR3 DNA reads TGTGCCAGCAGTTTATGGCAGACAGGGATTAATGAAAAACTGTTTTTT. Translation gives CASSLWQTGINEKLFF.

This clonotype was seen a handful of times. The chain uses TRBV6-2 or TRBV6-3 and TRBJ1-1; the D is unclear. The CDR3 has 11 residues. From germline, CDR1 is MNHEY and CDR2 SVGEGT. The V and J ends lost 8 bases and 5 bases respectively, with 9 bases between them. For the CDR3, the DNA is TGTGCCAGCCGGACGGGAACTGAAGCTTTCTTT. This encodes CASRTGTEAFF.

The gene calls are TRBV2 and TRBJ2-7; no clear D. Between the trimmed V and J ends, which lost 7 bases and 5 bases, there was a span of 15 bases. Germline lookup yields CDR1 SNHLY and CDR2 FYNNEI. The CDR3 spans 13 residues. CDR3 coding DNA: TGTGCCAGCACTTCAGAGGTTGGAAACGAGCAGTACTTC. Translation gives CASTSEVGNEQYF.

This chain joins TRBV24-1 and TRBJ1-5; a possible D gene is TRBD1 (5 bases). This CDR3 region has 14 residues. Per the germline V gene, CDR1 is KGHDR and CDR2 is SFDVKD. Between the trimmed V and J ends, which lost 3 bases and 3 bases, there was a span of 8 bases. DNA of the CDR3: TGTGCCACCAGTGATGGGGGGGTCAATCAGCCCCAGCATTTT. It is translated as CATSDGGVNQPQHF.

The gene calls are TRBV5-1 and TRBJ1-2; 9 positions agree with TRBD1. This CDR3 has 13 amino acids. From germline, CDR1 is SGHRS and CDR2 YFSETQ. Trimming cost V 4 bases and J 8 bases; bases outside gene matches: 6. The CDR3 region has the DNA TGCGCCAGCAGCAGGACAGGGGTGGACGGCTACACCTTC. Translated, it gives CASSRTGVDGYTF.

The chain links TRBV2 to TRBJ2-2; 7 bases match TRBD2. The junction had 11 bases not matched to a gene; V was cut back by 10 bases and J by 3 bases. The CDR3 has 15 residues. The germline V gene encodes CDR1 SNHLY and CDR2 FYNNEI. CDR3 DNA sequence: TGTGCCACAGATCTAGCGGTGTGGGACACCGGGGAGCTGTTTTTT. Translating gives CATDLAVWDTGELFF.

As concerns this clonotype: The missing conserved phenylalanine or tryptophan at the end of this CDR3 makes a read error likely. This chain links TRBV20-1 with TRBJ2-7; TRBD1 is a possible D gene (5 bases). Germline lookup yields CDR1 DFQATT and CDR2 SNEGSKA (reference sequence). The CDR3 consists of 13 residues. V lost 2 bases and J lost 5, with 13 bases in between. The CDR3 reads CSARTGQGNEQYL. CDR3 nucleotides: TGCAGTGCTAGAACCGGGCAGGGAAACGAGCAGTACCTC.

This clonotype was seen once. The V gene is TRBV5-1, the J gene TRBJ2-5; 10 bases fit TRBD1. Trimming at V came to 4 bases and at J to 3 bases, leaving 6 bases not matched to a gene. The CDR3 extends over 15 amino acids. Germline CDR1 and CDR2: SGHRS and YFSETQ. The CDR3 loop reads CASSNLGTGEETQYF. The CDR3 bases are TGCGCCAGCAGCAATCTCGGGACAGGGGAAGAGACCCAGTACTTC.

The DNA for the CDR3 is TGTGCTAGTGGGCTGAGGCAGCTGAACACCGGGGAGCTGTTTTTT. Its translation: CASGLRQLNTGELFF. V and J are TRBV12-5 and TRBJ2-2; D is uncertain. The V end lost 6 bases, the J end lost 1 base, and 12 bases lay between the germline ends. The CDR3 sequence is 15 residues long. Germline V gives CDR1 LGHNT, CDR2 FRNRAP.

This chain joins TRBV2 and TRBJ1-2, with unresolved D. The CDR3 has 11 residues. Trimming removed 8 bases at V and 5 bases at J, with 9 bases between. CDR1 SNHLY and CDR2 FYNNEI come from the germline V gene. The CDR3, as DNA: TGTGCCAGCGGGAGATCTTATGGCTACACCTTC. This translates into CASGRSYGYTF.

The V and J genes are TRBV5-4 and TRBJ2-1; D unresolved. V was trimmed by 4 bases and J by 1 base, leaving 9 bases between them. Germline loops: CDR1 SGHNT, CDR2 YYREEE (reference sequence). The CDR3 runs to 14 residues. As DNA, the CDR3 is TGTGCCAGCAGCCCTGAGGTGTCCTACAATGAGCAGTTCTTC. Amino acids: CASSPEVSYNEQFF.

This clonotype was observed once. The chain employs TRBV18 and TRBJ2-7; no clear D. The CDR3 is 13 residues long. Germline values: CDR1 KGHSH, CDR2 LQKENI. Trimming removed 5 bases at V and 6 bases at J, with 14 bases between. The CDR3 region is CASSSRAALEQYF. CDR3 sequence (DNA): TGTGCCAGCTCAAGCCGGGCCGCCCTCGAGCAGTACTTC. Together with reference TRBV18 and TRBJ2-7, the CDR3 gives the full variable domain: NAGVMQNPRHLVRRRGQEARLRCSPMKGHSHVYWYRQLPEEGLKFMVYLQKENIIDESGMPKERFSAEFPKEGPSILRIQQVVRGDSAAYFCASSSRAALEQYFGPGTRLTVT.

The chain has TRBV21-1 and TRBJ2-5; no DNA check was done on the table's D call, TRBD2. TRBV21-1 is flagged as a pseudogene. The CDR3 contains 17 residues. Here the CDR3 DNA reads TGTGCCAGCAGCACCGTGACTAGCGGGGCCGGGGGAGAGACCCAGTACTTC. Its translation is CASSTVTSGAGGETQYF.

The J gene is TRBJ2-3, the V gene TRBV29-1; D is unresolved. The germline V gene has CDR1 SQVTM and CDR2 ANQGSEA. The CDR3 loop spans 11 amino acids. Trimming shortened V by 1 base and J by 5 bases, and 4 bases separated the two germline ends. DNA for the CDR3: TGCAGCGTTGAAGGGCTAGATACGCAGTATTTT. It is translated as CSVEGLDTQYF.

The chain is built from TRBV18 and TRBJ1-4; the D is unclear. This CDR3 has 12 amino acids. The V end was cut by 6 bases, the J end by 8 bases, with 10 bases between. CDR1 and CDR2 from the germline V gene are KGHSH and LQKENI. CDR3: CASSPGLEKLFF. The CDR3 region has the DNA TGTGCCAGCTCCCCCGGTCTGGAAAAACTGTTTTTT.